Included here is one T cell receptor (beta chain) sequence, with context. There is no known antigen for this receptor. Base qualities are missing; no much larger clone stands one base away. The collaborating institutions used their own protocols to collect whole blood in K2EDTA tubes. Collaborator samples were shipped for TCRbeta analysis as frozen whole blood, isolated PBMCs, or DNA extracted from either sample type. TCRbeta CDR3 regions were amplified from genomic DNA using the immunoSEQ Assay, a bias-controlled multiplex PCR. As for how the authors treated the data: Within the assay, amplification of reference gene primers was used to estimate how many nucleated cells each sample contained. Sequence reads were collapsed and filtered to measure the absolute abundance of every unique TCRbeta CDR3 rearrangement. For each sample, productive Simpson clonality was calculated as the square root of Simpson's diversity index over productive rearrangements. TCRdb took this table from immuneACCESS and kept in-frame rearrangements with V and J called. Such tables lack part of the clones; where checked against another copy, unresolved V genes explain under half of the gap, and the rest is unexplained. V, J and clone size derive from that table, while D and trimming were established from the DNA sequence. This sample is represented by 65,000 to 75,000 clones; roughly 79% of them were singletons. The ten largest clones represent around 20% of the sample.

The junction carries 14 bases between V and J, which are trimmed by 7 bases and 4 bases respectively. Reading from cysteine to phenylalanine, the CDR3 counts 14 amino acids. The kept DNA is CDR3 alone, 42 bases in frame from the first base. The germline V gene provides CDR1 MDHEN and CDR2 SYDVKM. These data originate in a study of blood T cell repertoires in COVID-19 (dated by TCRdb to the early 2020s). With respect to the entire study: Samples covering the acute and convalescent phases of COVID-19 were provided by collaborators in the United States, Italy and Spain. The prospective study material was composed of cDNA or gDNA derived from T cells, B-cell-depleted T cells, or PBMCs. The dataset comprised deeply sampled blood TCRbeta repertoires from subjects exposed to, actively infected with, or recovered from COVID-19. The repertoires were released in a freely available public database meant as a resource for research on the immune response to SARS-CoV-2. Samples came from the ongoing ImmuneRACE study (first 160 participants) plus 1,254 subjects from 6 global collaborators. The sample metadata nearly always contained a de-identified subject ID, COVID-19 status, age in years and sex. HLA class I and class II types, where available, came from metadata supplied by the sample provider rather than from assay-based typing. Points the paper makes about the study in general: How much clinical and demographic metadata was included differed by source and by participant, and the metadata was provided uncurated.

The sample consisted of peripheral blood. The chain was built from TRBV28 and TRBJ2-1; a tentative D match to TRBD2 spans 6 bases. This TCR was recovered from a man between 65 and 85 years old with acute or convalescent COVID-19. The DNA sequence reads TGTGCCAGCAATGGGGGAGGTGCTTACAATGAGCAGTTCTTC. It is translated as CASNGGGAYNEQFF.